The next 20 T cell receptor beta chains were all read from a single sample in a study of CD8 T cells in ankylosing spondylitis. MiXCR, run by TCRdb on the 5' RACE reads, gives a single entry per CDR3 protein. The sample has about 360,000 distinct CDR3 sequences; 20% to 25% are singletons. The sequenced material came from blood, either unsorted or a sorted T cell fraction (not recorded which). Receptor source: a male donor with ankylosing spondylitis or in good health (not recorded which).

The chain has TRBV20-1 and TRBJ2-3, with D possibly TRBD1 on 6 matching bases. The CDR3 spans 16 residues. V lost 0 bases and J 4 bases, leaving 17 bases between the germline ends. The germline V gene has CDR1 DFQATT and CDR2 SNEGSKA (reference sequence). The CDR3 nucleotides are TGCAGTGCTAGAGATTTCGGAACAGGGCCCCCAGATACGCAGTATTTT. It encodes CSARDFGTGPPDTQYF.

At least ten counts were recorded for this clonotype. This sequence joins TRBV12-3 or TRBV12-4 and TRBJ2-7; 12 bases map to TRBD2. J lost 4 bases, V lost 7 bases, and 5 bases had no gene match. The CDR3 runs 14 residues. CDR3 loop: CASTPGLAGYEQYF. Written as DNA, the CDR3 is TGTGCCAGCACCCCGGGACTAGCGGGTTACGAGCAGTACTTC.

This clonotype was seen only a few times. V and J are TRBV11-2 and TRBJ2-2; D gene unclear. This CDR3 has 12 amino acids. The germline V and J ends were trimmed by 2 bases and 7 bases, with 5 bases remaining between them. Looked up from germline, CDR1 is SGHAT and CDR2 is FQNNGV. In DNA form, the CDR3 reads TGTGCCAGCAGCTTATCAGTCGGGGAGCTGTTTTTT. Translated: CASSLSVGELFF.

This chain links TRBV6-6 with TRBJ1-1; a possible D gene is TRBD1 (5 bases). Germline V gives CDR1 MNHNY, CDR2 SVGAGI (reference sequence). V was pared by 6 bases and J by 10 bases, with 12 bases between. CDR3 length equals 11 residues. For the CDR3, the DNA is TGTGCCAGCAGAAACAGGAGGGTAGCTTTCTTT. This sequence encodes CASRNRRVAFF.

The chain recombines TRBV12-3 or TRBV12-4 with TRBJ2-5; a possible D gene is TRBD1 (5 bases). Trimming removed 1 base at V and 4 bases at J, with 13 bases between. The CDR3 extends over 15 amino acids. The CDR3 DNA reads as TGTGCCAGCAGTTTAGTAACAGGTAGAACAGAGACCCAGTACTTC. It encodes CASSLVTGRTETQYF.

The CDR3 DNA is TGTGCCAGCAACCACGGACCCACCGGTTCACCCCTCCACTTT. Translation gives CASNHGPTGSPLHF. The chain uses TRBV7-2 and TRBJ1-6; D uncertain. This CDR3 comprises 14 residues. Germline V gene sequence: CDR1 SGHTA, CDR2 FQGNSA. The ends were cut back, 7 bases at V and 9 bases at J, with 16 bases in the middle.

This clonotype has more than one count but fewer than ten. The V gene is TRBV12-3 or TRBV12-4, the J gene TRBJ2-4; D gene unclear. Trimming took 3 bases from V and 7 from J, leaving 10 bases between them. CDR3 length: 13 amino acids. The CDR3 here is CASSFLSLNIQYF. Here the CDR3 DNA reads TGTGCCAGCAGTTTTTTGAGTTTGAACATTCAGTACTTC.

The sample holds many counts of this clonotype. The chain has TRBV12-3 or TRBV12-4 and TRBJ2-5; D remains ambiguous. This CDR3 comprises 14 residues. Trimming pared 3 bases from V and 2 bases from J, leaving 10 bases between. The chain's CDR3 is CASSFGLGQETQYF. The CDR3 DNA reads as TGTGCCAGCAGTTTCGGGCTAGGTCAAGAGACCCAGTACTTC.

This clonotype appeared a few times. V gene TRBV3-1 combines with J gene TRBJ2-7; D remains unclear. CDR3 size: 12 residues. V was trimmed by 0 bases and J by 5 bases, leaving 5 bases between them. Germline CDR1 and CDR2: LGHDT and YNNKEL (reference sequence). The CDR3 nucleotides are TGTGCCAGCAGCCAAGATCCTAACGAGCAGTACTTC. This gives the protein CASSQDPNEQYF.

V is TRBV4-1 and J is TRBJ1-2; no reliable D call. The germline V gene has CDR1 MGHRA and CDR2 YSYEKL. V was clipped by 1 base and J by 0 bases, with 9 bases between them. This CDR3 is 15 amino acids long. The CDR3 region has the DNA TGCGCCAGCAGCCAAGTTCCGGCAGCTAACTATGGCTACACCTTC. As protein: CASSQVPAANYGYTF.

The chain links TRBV12-3 or TRBV12-4 to TRBJ2-5, with 9 bases aligning to TRBD1. The V gene end was trimmed by 3 bases and the J gene end by 5 bases; junction bases not matched to a gene: 7. CDR3 length: 15 residues. The CDR3 DNA sequence: TGTGCCAGCAGTTTGGTCGACAGGGGGGTCGAGACCCAGTACTTC. This encodes CASSLVDRGVETQYF.

J is TRBJ2-1 and V is TRBV12-3 or TRBV12-4; TRBD1 matches at 7 bases. Losses at the gene ends were 7 bases for V and 6 bases for J; bases not matched to a gene: 12. CDR3 length equals 15 residues. CDR3 residues: CASNPRGQGINEQFF. CDR3 DNA: TGTGCCAGCAACCCTAGGGGGCAGGGGATCAATGAGCAGTTCTTC.

This chain joins TRBV29-1 and TRBJ2-1; a weak D match, TRBD2 (5 bases). Germline CDR1 is SQVTM and CDR2 is ANQGSEA. V was pared by 6 bases and J by 0 bases, with 12 bases between. The CDR3 covers 14 residues. CDR3 protein: CSVGVVSSYNEQFF. The CDR3 coding sequence is TGCAGCGTGGGAGTGGTAAGCTCCTACAATGAGCAGTTCTTC.

This clonotype was found a few times. CDR3 in amino acids: CASSQDGGGTSYEQYF. As DNA, the CDR3 is TGTGCCAGCAGCCAAGATGGCGGGGGGACCTCCTACGAGCAGTACTTC. The J gene is TRBJ2-7, the V gene TRBV4-2, with TRBD2 matching over 8 bases. Losses at the gene ends were 0 bases for V and 0 bases for J; bases not matched to a gene: 4. Germline loops: CDR1 LGHNA, CDR2 YNFKEQ. The CDR3 has 16 amino acids.

V is TRBV9 and J is TRBJ2-3, with 7 bases that match TRBD2. CDR1 and CDR2 (germline): SGDLS, YYNGEE. The CDR3 totals 17 residues. J was trimmed by 3 bases and V by 4 bases; bases with no gene match: 14. The DNA of the CDR3 is TGTGCCAGCAGCACGACGGGGGAGGGGTTGGGGACAGATACGCAGTATTTT. This codes for CASSTTGEGLGTDTQYF.

This clonotype has just a few counts. This chain uses TRBV20-1 with TRBJ2-5; no definite D call. Between the trimmed V and J ends, which lost 8 bases and 2 bases, there was a span of 21 bases. The CDR3 covers 15 residues. Germline CDR1 and CDR2: DFQATT and SNEGSKA (reference sequence). CDR3 nucleotides: TGCAGTCGGTGGGCCTTCGGCAGTCCACAAGAGACCCAGTACTTC. Amino acid sequence: CSRWAFGSPQETQYF.

Here the CDR3 reads CASSLSSSEAFF. For the CDR3, the DNA is TGTGCCAGCAGCTTAAGTAGTTCCGAAGCTTTCTTT. V and J are TRBV7-9 and TRBJ1-1; no clear D gene. The CDR3 is made up of 12 amino acids. The germline V gene has CDR1 SEHNR and CDR2 FQNEAQ (reference sequence). V lost 2 bases, J lost 8 bases, and 9 bases lay in between.

This clonotype was found a few times. The CDR3: CASSPYTTPAGQVWDQPQHF. The CDR3 DNA follows: TGTGCCAGCAGTCCTTACACCACCCCCGCGGGACAGGTGTGGGATCAGCCCCAGCATTTT. This chain links TRBV28 with TRBJ1-5, with TRBD1 identical over 8 bases. The CDR3 totals 20 residues. Looked up from germline, CDR1 is MDHEN and CDR2 is SYDVKM. With 5 bases clipped from V and 5 bases from J, the junction kept 23 bases outside the gene matches.

This clonotype has more than one count but fewer than ten. The V and J genes are TRBV20-1 and TRBJ1-5; TRBD1 is a possible D gene (5 bases). V was clipped by 5 bases and J by 2 bases, with 13 bases between them. The CDR3 sequence is 14 residues long. Germline assignment: CDR1 DFQATT and CDR2 SNEGSKA (reference sequence). The CDR3 bases are TGCAGTGCTCCGCGGGGGGGAGGCAATCAGCCCCAGCATTTT. It is translated as CSAPRGGGNQPQHF.

This clonotype was seen more than once but under ten times. The V call is TRBV11-2, the J call TRBJ2-3; 7 bases fit TRBD1. Unmatched junction bases numbered 6, after V lost 0 bases and J lost 3 bases. Germline lookup yields CDR1 SGHAT and CDR2 FQNNGV. The CDR3 has 16 residues. The CDR3 DNA is TGTGCCAGCAGCTTAGACCGGGACAGTTTGACAGATACGCAGTATTTT. This translates into CASSLDRDSLTDTQYF. Variable domain in full (rest from reference TRBV11-2 and TRBJ2-3): EAGVAQSPRYKIIEKRQSVAFWCNPISGHATLYWYQQILGQGPKLLIQFQNNGVVDDSQLPKDRFSAERLKGVDSTLKIQPAKLEDSAVYLCASSLDRDSLTDTQYFGPGTRLTVL.